This T cell receptor (beta chain) was obtained from a study of radiation and T cells in renal cell carcinoma. The wider study: Nephrectomy followed 15 Gy stereotactic body radiation by 4 weeks. Findings of the study overall: In blood, top tumor clones expanded by 2 weeks, shrinking by 4.

Time point in this sample: baseline pretreatment blood. The sample's treatment: 15 Gy SBRT to primary tumor, nephrectomy 4 weeks later. Generated by immunoSEQ multiplex PCR, the TCRdb table keeps only in-frame clones and is missing some. The sample records about 130,000 clones, 70% to 90% being singletons. Worth noting for this clone: Its target is not known.

The clonotype comes from a woman aged 50 to 60 with renal cell carcinoma. Here the sequenced sample was blood, taken from a patient whose treatment included radiotherapy and nephrectomy.

The CDR3 is CASSYSTVQGAGTQYF. The CDR3 nucleotides read TGTGCCAGCAGTTACTCGACGGTACAGGGGGCTGGGACCCAGTACTTC. The chain recombines TRBV6-5 with TRBJ2-5; 9 positions match TRBD1. The V segment lost 0 bases and the J segment 7 bases; nucleotides outside the gene matches: 9. Germline V gives CDR1 MNHEY, CDR2 SVGAGI. The CDR3 is 16 residues long.